These 24 T cell receptor beta chains share one sample of origin, sequenced in a study of T cell changes during pregnancy in multiple sclerosis (dated by TCRdb to about 2019). The library was prepared using the immunoSEQ multiplex PCR assay. Not all clones reach the TCRdb copy of this immuneACCESS table, which keeps in-frame sequences only. Checked studies attribute under half of the gap to unresolved V genes and leave the rest unexplained. This sample lists under 150,000 clones; less than 97% were detected once. The ten largest clones capture 0.4% to 0.5% of the sample. Material: peripheral blood, obtained after pregnancy. These receptor sequences come from a female donor with multiple sclerosis, enrolled in a pregnancy study.

This rearrangement joins TRBV6-5 to TRBJ1-1; tentative D call: TRBD1 (5 bases). The CDR3 is made up of 14 amino acids. Per germline, CDR1 MNHEY and CDR2 SVGAGI. Trimming removed 0 bases at V and 6 bases at J, with 11 bases between. CDR3 loop: CASSYSRAGAEAFF. CDR3 coding DNA: TGTGCCAGCAGTTACTCGAGGGCGGGGGCTGAAGCTTTCTTT.

This clone was recorded once. The chain links TRBV29-1 to TRBJ2-5; 8 bases are shared with TRBD2. Germline V gene lookup returns CDR1 SQVTM and CDR2 ANQGSEA. V trimming: 5 bases; J trimming: 3 bases; junction bases outside the gene matches: 8. This CDR3 is 14 amino acids long. The CDR3 loop reads CSVSPRLAKETQYF. DNA of the CDR3: TGCAGCGTTTCTCCCAGACTAGCGAAAGAGACCCAGTACTTC. The full variable domain, in which reference TRBV29-1 and TRBJ2-5 provide the parts outside the CDR3, is SAVISQKPSRDICQRGTSLTIQCQVDSQVTMMFWYRQQPGQSLTLIATANQGSEATYESGFVIDKFPISRPNLTFSTLTVSNMSPEDSSIYLCSVSPRLAKETQYFGPGTRLLVL.

V and J are TRBV7-8 and TRBJ2-5, with TRBD2 as a possible D gene (7 bases). The V end lost 1 base, the J end lost 0 bases, and 9 bases lay between the germline ends. Germline V gene lookup returns CDR1 SGHVS and CDR2 FQNEAQ. This CDR3 is built from 15 residues. The CDR3 region has the DNA TGTGCCAGCAGCTTAGGAGGGGGGGACCAAGAGACCCAGTACTTC. It codes for CASSLGGGDQETQYF.

The rearrangement uses TRBV29-1 and TRBJ2-5; D possibly corresponds to TRBD2 (6 bases). The CDR3 loop spans 13 amino acids. V was trimmed by 7 bases and J by 4 bases, leaving 16 bases between them. CDR1 and CDR2 from the germline V gene are SQVTM and ANQGSEA. The CDR3 DNA reads TGCAGCGGGGGTGGAGGGACGAGAGAGACCCAGTACTTC. This codes for CSGGGGTRETQYF.

The gene calls are TRBV28 and TRBJ2-2; possible D gene TRBD2, 5 bases. CDR1 and CDR2 (germline): MDHEN, SYDVKM. The CDR3 runs to 14 residues. V dropped 5 bases and J dropped 1 base, with 8 bases sitting between them. The CDR3 reads CASSERLNTGELFF. The CDR3 coding sequence is TGTGCCAGCAGTGAGCGGCTGAACACCGGGGAGCTGTTTTTT.

The chain carries TRBV19 and TRBJ1-4, with D perhaps matching TRBD1 (6 bases). The CDR3 has 14 residues. Trimming cost V 4 bases and J 6 bases, with 12 bases left between them. Germline CDR1 and CDR2: LNHDA and SQIVND (reference sequence). CDR3 residues: CASSNPEGDEKLFF. The DNA for the CDR3 is TGTGCCAGTAGTAACCCCGAGGGGGATGAAAAACTGTTTTTT.

A single count supports this clone. This chain uses TRBV27 with TRBJ2-5; D not resolved. The germline V gene has CDR1 MNHEY and CDR2 SMNVEV (reference sequence). The CDR3 sequence is 12 residues long. The germline V and J ends were trimmed by 8 bases and 5 bases, with 12 bases remaining between them. The CDR3 spells CASGLSFETQYF. In DNA form, the CDR3 reads TGTGCCAGCGGCCTTTCGTTTGAGACCCAGTACTTC.

In DNA form, the CDR3 reads TGCGCCAGCAGCTTGGCCGGCTCGGGGAGGGGAAACACCATATATTTT. Protein sequence: CASSLAGSGRGNTIYF. The rearrangement links TRBV5-1 to TRBJ1-3, with D unclear. The V gene lost 0 bases and the J gene lost 4 bases, with 14 bases spanning the gap. The CDR3 is 16 amino acids. Germline CDR1 and CDR2: SGHRS and YFSETQ. Drawing the rest from reference TRBV5-1 and TRBJ1-3, the complete variable domain is KAGVTQTPRYLIKTRGQQVTLSCSPISGHRSVSWYQQTPGQGLQFLFEYFSETQRNKGNFPGRFSGRQFSNSRSEMNVSTLELGDSALYLCASSLAGSGRGNTIYFGEGSWLTVV.

The V call is TRBV28, the J call TRBJ1-1, with a tentative D call TRBD1 (6 bases). V was clipped by 8 bases and J by 1 base, with 23 bases between them. Germline CDR1 and CDR2: MDHEN and SYDVKM. The CDR3 has 17 amino acids. CDR3 residues: CASSFPTGSRENTEAFF. For the CDR3, the DNA is TGTGCCAGCTCCTTTCCCACAGGGTCAAGGGAGAACACTGAAGCTTTCTTT.

This clone appeared once. CDR3 sequence: CSVEGSGVTKGGPNEQFF. The DNA for the CDR3 is TGCAGCGTTGAGGGTAGCGGGGTTACAAAAGGGGGCCCAAATGAGCAGTTCTTC. The chain recombines TRBV29-1 with TRBJ2-1, with D perhaps TRBD2 (8 bases). CDR1 SQVTM and CDR2 ANQGSEA come from the germline V gene. This CDR3 has 18 residues. Trimming took 3 bases from V and 7 from J, leaving 28 bases between them.

This clone came up once. The chain has TRBV20-1 and TRBJ2-7; D is uncertain. V was cut by 8 bases and J by 4 bases, with 9 bases left in between. Germline V CDR1 and CDR2: DFQATT, SNEGSKA (reference sequence). The length of the CDR3 is 10 residues. This CDR3 reads CSSSTYEQYF. The CDR3 coding sequence is TGCAGTTCCAGTACATACGAGCAGTACTTC.

J is TRBJ2-1 and V is TRBV2; TRBD1 matches 8 bases. The junction had 15 bases not matched to a gene; V was cut back by 4 bases and J by 4 bases. Germline V lookup: CDR1 SNHLY, CDR2 FYNNEI. The CDR3 runs 18 residues. DNA of the CDR3: TGTGCCAGCAGTGTCGGGACAGGTCTCGGGGAGGCATACAATGAGCAGTTCTTC. This encodes CASSVGTGLGEAYNEQFF.

The rearrangement joins TRBV5-1 to TRBJ1-2, with a weak D call TRBD1 (6 bases). V lost 1 base and J 8 bases, leaving 15 bases between the germline ends. Germline lookup yields CDR1 SGHRS and CDR2 YFSETQ. CDR3 length: 14 residues. The CDR3 is CASSLFSGELGYTF. The CDR3 nucleotides read TGCGCCAGCAGCTTGTTTTCAGGGGAATTAGGCTACACCTTC.

The rearrangement joins TRBV28 to TRBJ2-3, with TRBD2 matching 12 bases. The V segment lost 5 bases and the J segment 3 bases; nucleotides outside the gene matches: 6. The germline gives CDR1 MDHEN, CDR2 SYDVKM. The CDR3 spans 16 residues. For the CDR3, the DNA is TGTGCCAGCAGTCGCCCTAGCGGGAGGGAGACAGATACGCAGTATTTT. Its translation: CASSRPSGRETDTQYF.

The CDR3 sequence is CASSFRGREETQYF. The CDR3 DNA sequence: TGTGCCAGCAGCTTCAGGGGGCGCGAAGAGACCCAGTACTTC. This chain connects TRBV5-4 to TRBJ2-5; TRBD1 matches 8 bases. CDR3 size: 14 residues. Germline trimming cut 2 bases from V and 3 bases from J; bases unmatched to any gene: 3. Germline V CDR1 and CDR2: SGHNT, YYREEE (reference sequence).

This clone has just one count. This chain joins TRBV19 and TRBJ2-3; D might be TRBD1 (5 bases). The CDR3 runs 19 residues. Germline V gene sequence: CDR1 LNHDA, CDR2 SQIVND (reference sequence). V shed 3 bases and J shed 0 bases, with 22 bases lying between them. CDR3 sequence: CASSISPTLGQPSTDTQYF. The DNA for the CDR3 is TGTGCCAGTAGTATTAGCCCCACCCTTGGACAACCTAGCACAGATACGCAGTATTTT.

This clone was counted a single time. CDR3: CASSPRLAGPTDTQYF. Written as DNA, the CDR3 is TGTGCCAGTAGTCCCCGACTAGCGGGGCCGACAGATACGCAGTATTTT. The chain combines TRBV19 with TRBJ2-3, with TRBD2 matching over 11 bases. With 5 bases clipped from V and 3 bases from J, the junction kept 7 bases outside the gene matches. The CDR3 covers 16 residues. Germline CDR1 and CDR2: LNHDA and SQIVND (reference sequence).

V usage is TRBV27 and J usage is TRBJ2-1, with D possibly matching TRBD1 (6 bases). The CDR3 runs to 15 residues. Germline-derived CDR1 and CDR2 are MNHEY and SMNVEV (reference sequence). V gave up 4 bases and J gave up 5 bases, with 15 bases separating them. The CDR3: CASSSHWGLNNEQFF. CDR3 nucleotide sequence: TGTGCCAGCAGTTCCCACTGGGGGCTCAACAATGAGCAGTTCTTC.

The V and J genes are TRBV5-1 and TRBJ2-7; 8 positions agree with TRBD1. With 0 bases clipped from V and 2 bases from J, the junction kept 4 bases outside the gene matches. The CDR3 covers 15 residues. Looked up from germline, CDR1 is SGHRS and CDR2 is YFSETQ. The CDR3 sequence is CASSLAGGATYEQYF. In DNA, the CDR3 is TGCGCCAGCAGCTTGGCAGGGGGCGCGACCTACGAGCAGTACTTC. Full variable domain (missing parts from reference TRBV5-1 and TRBJ2-7): KAGVTQTPRYLIKTRGQQVTLSCSPISGHRSVSWYQQTPGQGLQFLFEYFSETQRNKGNFPGRFSGRQFSNSRSEMNVSTLELGDSALYLCASSLAGGATYEQYFGPGTRLTVT.

The gene calls are TRBV11-3 and TRBJ2-2, with D maybe TRBD1 (7 bases). V was cut by 5 bases and J by 1 base, with 11 bases left in between. Per germline, CDR1 SGHNT and CDR2 YENEEA. The CDR3 runs to 15 residues. CDR3 protein: CASSIQGGNTGELFF. DNA for the CDR3: TGTGCCAGCAGCATTCAGGGGGGGAACACCGGGGAGCTGTTTTTT.

The rearrangement joins TRBV27 to TRBJ1-1; 8 bases agree with TRBD1. This CDR3 contains 13 residues. Germline values: CDR1 MNHEY, CDR2 SMNVEV (reference sequence). V lost 6 bases and J lost 4; bases outside the gene matches: 4. The chain's CDR3 is CASRLTGGTEAFF. CDR3 nucleotides: TGTGCCAGCAGGTTAACAGGGGGCACTGAAGCTTTCTTT.

This chain connects TRBV27 to TRBJ1-4; weak D call: TRBD1 (6 bases). Trimming cost V 6 bases and J 10 bases, with 15 bases left between them. The CDR3 has 13 residues. CDR1 and CDR2 from the germline V gene are MNHEY and SMNVEV (reference sequence). CDR3 sequence: CASSGWDIGKLFF. The DNA for the CDR3 is TGTGCCAGCAGCGGCTGGGACATCGGAAAACTGTTTTTT.

V and J are TRBV5-1 and TRBJ2-5, with D unresolved. The CDR3 covers 15 residues. The germline V gene has CDR1 SGHRS and CDR2 YFSETQ. Deletions cut 3 bases from V and 0 bases from J, with 12 bases between. The CDR3 nucleotides are TGCGCCAGCAGCTGGTGGGCAGGCCACCAAGAGACCCAGTACTTC. It specifies CASSWWAGHQETQYF.

This clone was recorded once. The J gene is TRBJ2-5, the V gene TRBV5-1; no clear D gene. The germline gives CDR1 SGHRS, CDR2 YFSETQ. This CDR3 comprises 12 residues. Trimming took 1 base from V and 3 from J, leaving 4 bases between them. CDR3 residues: CASSLTEETQYF. CDR3 in DNA: TGCGCCAGCAGCTTGACAGAAGAGACCCAGTACTTC.